The 17 T cell receptor beta chains below all came from one sample that was sequenced in a study of cytomegalovirus exposure and HLA in healthy donors. PCR primers comprised 60 Vbeta and 13 Jbeta primers. Assay: immunoSEQ multiplex PCR; the TCRdb copy retains only in-frame clones and omits some. This table holds 200,000 or so clones, 65% to 80% found once. Material: PBMCs. The receptors come from a man in his forties in good health and CMV-seronegative.

In DNA form, the CDR3 reads TGTGCCAGCAGCCTAATCCGGGACTCCTCCACCGGGGAGCTGTTTTTT. Translated, it gives CASSLIRDSSTGELFF. This sequence joins TRBV5-8 and TRBJ2-2; TRBD2 might be the D (6 bases). Per the germline V gene, CDR1 is SGHTS and CDR2 is YDEGEE. The CDR3 contains 16 residues. Trimming shortened V by 4 bases and J by 4 bases, and 17 bases separated the two germline ends.

This sequence joins TRBV6-4 and TRBJ2-7, with 10 bases that match TRBD1. After removal of 6 bases from V and 3 bases from J, the junction contained 2 bases not matched to a gene. Germline lookup yields CDR1 MRHNA and CDR2 SNTAGT. CDR3 length: 13 residues. For the CDR3, the DNA is TGTGCCAGCAGCCGGGACAGGGGCTACGAGCAGTACTTC. Translated, it gives CASSRDRGYEQYF.

V is TRBV5-6 and J is TRBJ1-2; D gene ambiguous. Trimming took off 4 bases at V and 0 bases at J, with 10 bases between the two ends. CDR1 and CDR2 from the germline V gene are SGHDT and YYEEEE. The CDR3 covers 14 residues. Here the CDR3 reads CASSRRQANYGYTF. The CDR3 region has the DNA TGTGCCAGCAGCCGGAGGCAGGCTAACTATGGCTACACCTTC.

In nucleotides, the CDR3 is TGTGCCAGCAGCTTGCGGAGCGGGGACTCCTACGAGCAGTACTTC. Translation: CASSLRSGDSYEQYF. V gene TRBV5-4 combines with J gene TRBJ2-7; 7 bases match TRBD2. The CDR3 is made up of 15 amino acids. Germline V gene lookup returns CDR1 SGHNT and CDR2 YYREEE (reference sequence). J gave up 0 bases and V 1 base, and 4 bases lay outside the gene matches. Variable domain in full (rest from reference TRBV5-4 and TRBJ2-7): ETGVTQSPTHLIKTRGQQVTLRCSSQSGHNTVSWYQQALGQGPQFIFQYYREEENGRGNFPPRFSGLQFPNYSSELNVNALELDDSALYLCASSLRSGDSYEQYFGPGTRLTVT.

The gene calls are TRBV29-1 and TRBJ1-1, with a tentative D call TRBD1 (6 bases). The V and J ends lost 3 bases and 1 base respectively, with 12 bases between them. The CDR3 sequence is 14 residues long. Germline CDR1 reads SQVTM; CDR2 reads ANQGSEA. The CDR3 nucleotides read TGCAGCGTTGACGAACAGGGCCGGAACACTGAAGCTTTCTTT. Encoded protein: CSVDEQGRNTEAFF.

The chain has TRBV27 and TRBJ1-4, with unresolved D. This CDR3 has 15 residues. CDR1 MNHEY and CDR2 SMNVEV come from the germline V gene (reference sequence). V was shortened by 5 bases and J by 4 bases, with 14 bases between the two germline ends. The CDR3 reads CASSPPGVINEKLFF. The CDR3 bases are TGTGCCAGCAGTCCCCCCGGGGTCATTAATGAAAAACTGTTTTTT.

In its sample, this clone was seen once. V is TRBV5-1 and J is TRBJ2-5, with 7 nucleotides matching TRBD1. There are 15 residues in the CDR3. The V gene's germline CDR1 is SGHRS and CDR2 YFSETQ. V shed 4 bases, J shed 2 bases, and the junction held 8 bases outside the gene matches. The CDR3 coding sequence is TGCGCCAGCAGCGCGCGGACAGGCCAACAAGAGACCCAGTACTTC. Its translation: CASSARTGQQETQYF.

In its sample, this clone was seen a few times. This sequence joins TRBV5-4 and TRBJ2-1, with 9 bases matching TRBD2. Losses at the gene ends were 0 bases for V and 3 bases for J; bases not matched to a gene: 4. Germline lookup yields CDR1 SGHNT and CDR2 YYREEE (reference sequence). The CDR3 is 16 residues long. The CDR3 protein is CASSLGAGGLYNEQFF. The CDR3 coding sequence is TGTGCCAGCAGCTTGGGAGCGGGAGGCCTCTACAATGAGCAGTTCTTC.

The chain combines TRBV9 with TRBJ2-5, with TRBD2 matching over 7 bases. CDR1 is SGDLS and CDR2 is YYNGEE in the germline V gene. This CDR3 is 14 amino acids long. With V trimmed by 6 bases and J by 2 bases, 7 bases remained unmatched. CDR3 amino acids: CASTPGLVQETQYF. The CDR3 DNA sequence: TGTGCCAGCACCCCCGGACTAGTTCAAGAGACCCAGTACTTC.

In its sample, this clone was seen a few times. One end of the junction does not line up with germline, which may come from a read error. The chain employs TRBV7-3 and TRBJ2-2, with 11 bases matching TRBD2. This CDR3 has 17 amino acids. The V gene's germline CDR1 is SGHTA and CDR2 FQGTGA. This CDR3 is CASSLLAGGPKTGELFF. The CDR3 coding sequence is TGTGCCAGCAGCTTATTAGCGGGAGGGCCGAAGACCGGGGAGCTGTTTTTT.

The chain has TRBV2 and TRBJ2-3, with 9 bases fitting TRBD2. This CDR3 comprises 12 residues. Per the germline V gene, CDR1 is SNHLY and CDR2 is FYNNEI. The ends lost 2 bases at V and 11 bases at J; junction bases unmatched: 2. The CDR3 coding sequence is TGTGCCAGCAGTGAAACTAGCGGGTGGCAGTATTTT. Protein sequence: CASSETSGWQYF.

The chain uses TRBV2 and TRBJ2-7; no reliable D call. The germline gives CDR1 SNHLY, CDR2 FYNNEI. CDR3 length: 12 amino acids. V dropped 6 bases and J dropped 2 bases, with 8 bases sitting between them. The CDR3: CASRANTYEQYF. Written as DNA, the CDR3 is TGTGCCAGCAGAGCTAATACCTACGAGCAGTACTTC. Variable domain in full (rest from reference TRBV2 and TRBJ2-7): EPEVTQTPSHQVTQMGQEVILRCVPISNHLYFYWYRQILGQKVEFLVSFYNNEISEKSEIFDDQFSVERPDGSNFTLKIRSTKLEDSAMYFCASRANTYEQYFGPGTRLTVT.

The CDR3 protein is CACLPEASGLYEQYF. The DNA of the CDR3 is TGTGCCTGCCTCCCGGAAGCTAGCGGGTTGTACGAGCAGTACTTC. This chain joins TRBV30 and TRBJ2-7; the match to TRBD2 covers 8 bases. Germline V gene sequence: CDR1 GTSNPN, CDR2 SVGIG (reference sequence). V was clipped by 6 bases and J by 4 bases; unmatched bases: 14. The CDR3 has 15 residues.

The rearrangement joins TRBV5-4 to TRBJ2-3, with TRBD1 as a possible D gene (6 bases). The CDR3 has 14 residues. V lost 4 bases to trimming and J lost 2 bases, with 11 bases between them. Germline CDR1 is SGHNT and CDR2 is YYREEE (reference sequence). CDR3: CASSPGTLTDTQYF. CDR3 nucleotides: TGTGCCAGCAGCCCTGGGACACTCACAGATACGCAGTATTTT.

The rearrangement links TRBV4-1 to TRBJ2-4, with a tentative D call TRBD1 (6 bases). Germline V gene lookup returns CDR1 MGHRA and CDR2 YSYEKL. The CDR3 is made up of 16 amino acids. Trimming took off 0 bases at V and 2 bases at J, with 11 bases between the two ends. CDR3 in amino acids: CASSQEGRGSKNIQYF. In DNA form, the CDR3 reads TGCGCCAGCAGCCAAGAAGGCAGGGGATCCAAAAACATTCAGTACTTC.

The genes are TRBV28 and TRBJ2-5; 10 bases are shared with TRBD2. J gave up 5 bases and V 6 bases, and 9 bases lay outside the gene matches. The CDR3 is 15 amino acids. Germline lookup yields CDR1 MDHEN and CDR2 SYDVKM. This CDR3 reads CASSPSLAGVETQYF. The CDR3 region has the DNA TGTGCCAGCAGCCCCTCGCTAGCGGGAGTGGAGACCCAGTACTTC.

The chain joins TRBV19 to TRBJ1-5; tentative D call: TRBD1 (5 bases). Germline V gene lookup returns CDR1 LNHDA and CDR2 SQIVND (reference sequence). The CDR3 runs to 14 residues. V lost 2 bases, J lost 7 bases, and 12 bases lay in between. The CDR3, as DNA: TGTGCCAGTAGTATACGAGCTGACAGCCAGCCCCAGCATTTT. This translates into CASSIRADSQPQHF. Full variable domain (remainder filled in from reference TRBV19 and TRBJ1-5): DGGITQSPKYLFRKEGQNVTLSCEQNLNHDAMYWYRQDPGQGLRLIYYSQIVNDFQKGDIAEGYSVSREKKESFPLTVTSAQKNPTAFYLCASSIRADSQPQHFGDGTRLSIL.